The clone carrying this T cell receptor beta chain occurred a few times. Its matching antigen is unknown. The CDR3 is made up of 18 amino acids. The V gene's germline CDR1 is SEHNR and CDR2 FQNEAQ (reference sequence). V lost 3 bases to trimming and J lost 3 bases; unmatched junction nucleotides: 10. This specimen belongs to a study of cytomegalovirus exposure and HLA in healthy donors. General study results and limits: Subsequent analysis revealed that first-cohort TCR clusters tended to co-occur in the 90 to 150 validation repertoires. It was 164 TCR beta chains that were listed as cytomegalovirus-associated. With high specificity and sensitivity, the classifier reportedly diagnosed cytomegalovirus status. Whilst most TCR sequences proved rare, a subset of public TCRs occurred across many donors.

Sequencing was performed with immunoSEQ multiplex PCR; in TCRdb, only in-frame clones are kept and a portion is missing. The data contain about 130,000 clones, about 87% of them singletons. The rearrangement links TRBV7-9 to TRBJ2-3; 12 nucleotides align to TRBD2. The sequence was collected from a woman between 25 and 40 years old in good health and CMV-seropositive. The sample taken for sequencing was PBMCs. The CDR3 sequence is CASSFPFRLAGVTDTQYF. The DNA of the CDR3 is TGTGCCAGCAGCTTCCCTTTCAGACTAGCGGGGGTGACAGATACGCAGTATTTT. The entire variable domain, with the rest obtained from reference TRBV7-9 and TRBJ2-3, is as follows: DTGVSQNPRHKITKRGQNVTFRCDPISEHNRLYWYRQTLGQGPEFLTYFQNEAQLEKSRLLSDRFSAERPKGSFSTLEIQRTEQGDSAMYLCASSFPFRLAGVTDTQYFGPGTRLTVL.